This section outlines one T cell receptor (beta chain) sequence together with its context. The sample belongs to a study of T cell changes during pregnancy in multiple sclerosis. In germline, CDR1 is SGHRS, CDR2 YFSETQ. The junction had 1 base not matched to a gene; V was cut back by 3 bases and J by 1 base. The CDR3 covers 15 residues. This table comes from immunoSEQ multiplex PCR, and its TCRdb copy is limited to in-frame clones, with some not included. The sample carries approximately 47,000 clones, around 90% recorded once. The J gene is TRBJ2-2, the V gene TRBV5-1, with TRBD1 matching over 9 bases. The sequences come from peripheral blood, collected in the first trimester of pregnancy. This TCR was recovered from a female donor with multiple sclerosis, enrolled in a pregnancy study. CDR3 in DNA: TGCGCCAGCAGCTGGGGACAGGGGAACACCGGGGAGCTGTTTTTT. It translates to CASSWGQGNTGELFF.